This T cell receptor beta chain was sequenced during a study of blood T cell repertoires in COVID-19 (dated by TCRdb to 2018 to 2021). Turning to the overall study: The collaborator samples originated in the United States, Italy and Spain and spanned the acute and convalescent phases of COVID-19. The prospective study material was composed of cDNA or gDNA derived from T cells, B-cell-depleted T cells, or PBMCs. Deeply sampled blood TCRbeta repertoires from subjects exposed to, actively infected with, or recovered from COVID-19 were included in the dataset. A freely available public database, intended as a resource for researchers studying the immune response to SARS-CoV-2, is where the repertoires were released. Samples came from the ongoing ImmuneRACE study (first 160 participants) plus 1,254 subjects from 6 global collaborators. Nearly every sample came with metadata listing a de-identified subject ID, COVID-19 status, age in years and sex. Where HLA class I and class II types were available, the types were taken from metadata supplied by the sample provider, not from assay-based typing. Overall results and qualifications from the work: The amount of clinical and demographic metadata varied by source and participant and was provided uncurated.

Enrolling through a virtual design, the prospective study's participants ranged in age from roughly 18 to 89 years and lived across 20 to 30 United States geographic areas. To assign participants to cohorts, the prospective study relied on clinical history that participants themselves reported in a screening survey and a study questionnaire. A participant counted as exposed if, within 2 weeks of entering the study, that participant had been in contact with someone who had a PCR-confirmed or clinician-diagnosed COVID-19 case. Each participant in the prospective study had whole blood, serum and a nasopharyngeal or oropharyngeal swab collected by mobile phlebotomists. Additional blood draws and questionnaires over a roughly two-month period could optionally be provided by prospective study participants. Before DNA extraction, blood samples from the prospective study were shipped at room temperature or frozen.

CDR1 and CDR2 were assigned from the germline V gene (reference sequence) as LNHDA and SQIVND. From V the trimming removes 5 bases and from J it removes 4 bases, while the gene matches leave 10 bases of the junction unaccounted for. Inclusive of the bounding cysteine and phenylalanine, the CDR3 is 17 residues long. Solely the CDR3 DNA is kept, with 51 bases framed from the first base. As to this clone: Its antigen is still unknown. Base qualities were left out, and no much larger clone turns up one base away.

TCRbeta CDR3 regions were amplified from genomic DNA by means of the immunoSEQ Assay, a bias-controlled multiplex PCR. In the paper's pipeline: Nucleated cell counts per sample were estimated from amplification of reference gene primers within the assay. Sequence reads were collapsed and filtered to measure the absolute abundance of every unique TCRbeta CDR3 rearrangement. Productive Simpson clonality was computed per sample as the square root of Simpson's diversity index over productive rearrangements. TCRdb re-hosts the immuneACCESS table, in-frame sequences only. Its copies lack some clones; in the studies checked, an unresolved V gene accounts for under half of them, and the cause for the rest is not known. V and J calls and clone size are those listed in that table; D and trimming were worked out from the DNA. Across this sample there are about 140,000 clones, with about 80% seen only once. The ten largest make up approximately 1.6% of the sample.

The clonotype comes from a woman in her late teens or twenties who had been exposed to COVID-19. Sequenced sample: PBMCs or T cells enriched from blood (not recorded which). This chain is built from TRBV19 and TRBJ2-7, with TRBD2 identical over 14 junction bases. The DNA sequence reads TGTGCCAGTAGTCACGGACTAGCGGGAGGCTCGTCGTACGAGCAGTACTTC. Its protein reads: CASSHGLAGGSSYEQYF.